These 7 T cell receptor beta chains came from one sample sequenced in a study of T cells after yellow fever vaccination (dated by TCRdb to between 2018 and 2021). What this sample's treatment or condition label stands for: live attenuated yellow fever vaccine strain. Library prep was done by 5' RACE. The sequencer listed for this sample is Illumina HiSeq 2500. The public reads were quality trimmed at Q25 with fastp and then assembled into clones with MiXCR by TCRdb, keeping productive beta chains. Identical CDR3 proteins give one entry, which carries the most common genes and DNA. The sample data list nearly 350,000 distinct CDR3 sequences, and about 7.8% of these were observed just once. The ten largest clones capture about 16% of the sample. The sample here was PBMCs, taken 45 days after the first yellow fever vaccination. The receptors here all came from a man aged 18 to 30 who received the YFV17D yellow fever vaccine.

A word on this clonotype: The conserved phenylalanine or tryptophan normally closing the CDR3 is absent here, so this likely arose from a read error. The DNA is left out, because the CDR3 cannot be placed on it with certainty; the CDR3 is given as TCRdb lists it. The CDR3 protein is CASSSAPKNRGLHL. The genes are TRBV28 and TRBJ1-4; the D call TRBD1 from the table was never checked on the DNA. The CDR3 numbers 14 amino acids, ends counted. Germline CDR1 and CDR2: MDHEN and SYDVKM.

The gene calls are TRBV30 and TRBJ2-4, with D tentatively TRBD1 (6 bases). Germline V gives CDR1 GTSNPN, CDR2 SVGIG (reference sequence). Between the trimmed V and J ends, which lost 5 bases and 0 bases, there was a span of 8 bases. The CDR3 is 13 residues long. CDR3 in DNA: TGTGCCTGGGAGGGGGTAGCCAAAAACATTCAGTACTTC. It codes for CAWEGVAKNIQYF. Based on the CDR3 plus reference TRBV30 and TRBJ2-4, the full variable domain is SQTIHQWPATLVQPVGSPLSLECTVEGTSNPNLYWYRQAAGRGLQLLFYSVGIGQISSEVPQNLSASRPQDRQFILSSKKLLLSDSGFYLCAWEGVAKNIQYFGAGTRLSVL.

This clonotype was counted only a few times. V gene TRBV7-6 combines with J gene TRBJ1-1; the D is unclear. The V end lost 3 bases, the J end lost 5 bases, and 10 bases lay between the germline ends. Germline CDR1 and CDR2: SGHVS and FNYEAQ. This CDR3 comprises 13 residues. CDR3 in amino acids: CASSFGDLTEAFF. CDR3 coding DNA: TGTGCCAGCAGCTTTGGGGATCTAACTGAAGCTTTCTTT.

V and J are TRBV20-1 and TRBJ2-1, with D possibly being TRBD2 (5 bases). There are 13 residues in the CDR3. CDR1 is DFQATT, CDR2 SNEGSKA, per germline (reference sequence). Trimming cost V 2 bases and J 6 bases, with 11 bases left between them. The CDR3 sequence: CSARYASTNEQFF. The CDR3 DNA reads TGCAGTGCTAGATATGCTAGCACCAATGAGCAGTTCTTC.

CDR3 in DNA: TGTGCCAGCAGCTCCCGGACAGGTTCCTACGAGCAGTACTTC. This gives the protein CASSSRTGSYEQYF. The V gene is TRBV9, the J gene TRBJ2-7, with TRBD1 matching 7 bases. The CDR3 consists of 14 residues. The trim removed 4 bases at V and 1 base at J, leaving 5 bases unmatched. CDR1 is SGDLS, CDR2 YYNGEE, per germline.

The CDR3 nucleotides are TGCGCCAGCGGAGGGGGGGCTCCGACTTCTGAGCAGTTCTTC. Translation gives CASGGGAPTSEQFF. This sequence joins TRBV5-1 and TRBJ2-1, with a weak D call TRBD2 (7 bases). The CDR3 runs to 14 residues. Trimming left V 7 bases short and J 9 bases short, with 20 bases between. CDR1 is SGHRS and CDR2 is YFSETQ in the germline V gene.

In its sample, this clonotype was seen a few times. The CDR3: CASSSGTEWGETQYF. The CDR3 nucleotides are TGTGCCAGCAGTTCGGGGACGGAGTGGGGAGAGACCCAGTACTTC. J is TRBJ2-5 and V is TRBV12-3 or TRBV12-4; the D gene could be TRBD1 or TRBD2 (5 bases each). There are 15 residues in the CDR3. V lost 4 bases to trimming and J lost 4 bases, with 16 bases between them.